This T cell receptor (beta chain) was identified during a study of blood T cell repertoires in COVID-19. Original methodology: Amplified reference gene primers provided the basis for estimating nucleated cell counts. Only in-frame clones appear in the TCRdb table, and some are missing; sequencing was by immunoSEQ multiplex PCR. D and trimming come from the DNA, and the V and J calls and clone size come from that table. This sample carries roughly 450,000 clones, 90% of them seen once, and the ten largest clones take about 0.6%. Across 20 to 25 US areas, participants ranged in age from about 18 to 100 years. Two negative PCRs, clearance, or symptom resolution characterized the recovered Cohort 3 donors. The V and J ends lost 7 bases and 2 bases respectively, with 20 bases between them. The CDR3 consists of 16 residues. Germline lookup yields CDR1 LNHDA and CDR2 SQIVND (reference sequence).

This chain joins TRBV19 and TRBJ1-1; a possible D gene is TRBD1 (5 bases). This clonotype originated in a young man who had recovered from COVID-19. Source material: PBMCs or T cells enriched from blood (not recorded which). The CDR3 is CASIRPGRGRNTEAFF. CDR3 sequence (DNA): TGTGCCAGTATTCGCCCAGGGCGGGGGAGAAACACTGAAGCTTTCTTT.